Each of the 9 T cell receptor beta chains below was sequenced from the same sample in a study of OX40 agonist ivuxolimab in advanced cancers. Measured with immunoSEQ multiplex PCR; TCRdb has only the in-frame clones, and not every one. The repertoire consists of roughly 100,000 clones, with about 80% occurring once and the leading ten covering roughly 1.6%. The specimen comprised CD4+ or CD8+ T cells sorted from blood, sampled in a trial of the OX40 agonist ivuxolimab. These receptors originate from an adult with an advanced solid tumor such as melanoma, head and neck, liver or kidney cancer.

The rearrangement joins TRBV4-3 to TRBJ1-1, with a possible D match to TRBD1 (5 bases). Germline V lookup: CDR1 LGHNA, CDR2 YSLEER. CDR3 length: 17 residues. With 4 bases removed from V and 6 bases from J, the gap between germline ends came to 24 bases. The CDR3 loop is CASSRYAWGPWTPEAFF. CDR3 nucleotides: TGCGCCAGCAGCCGCTATGCGTGGGGCCCGTGGACCCCTGAAGCTTTCTTT.

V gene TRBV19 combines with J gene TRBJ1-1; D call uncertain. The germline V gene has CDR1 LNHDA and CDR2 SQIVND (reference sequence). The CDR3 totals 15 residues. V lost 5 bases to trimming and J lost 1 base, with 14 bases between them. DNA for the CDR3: TGTGCCAGTAGTTTGCGGAGGGATCGGAACACTGAAGCTTTCTTT. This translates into CASSLRRDRNTEAFF. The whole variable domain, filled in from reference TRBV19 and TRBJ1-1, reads DGGITQSPKYLFRKEGQNVTLSCEQNLNHDAMYWYRQDPGQGLRLIYYSQIVNDFQKGDIAEGYSVSREKKESFPLTVTSAQKNPTAFYLCASSLRRDRNTEAFFGQGTRLTVV.

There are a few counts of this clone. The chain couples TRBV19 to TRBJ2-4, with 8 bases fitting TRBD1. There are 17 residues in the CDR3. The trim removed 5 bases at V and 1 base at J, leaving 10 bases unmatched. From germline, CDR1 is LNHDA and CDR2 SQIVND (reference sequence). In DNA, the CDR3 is TGTGCCAGTAGTGTCATAGACAGGGGCCGCGCCAAAAACATTCAGTACTTC. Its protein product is CASSVIDRGRAKNIQYF.

In DNA, the CDR3 is TGTGCCAGCAGCTTAGGTGGAACCGGTCAAAACACTGAAGCTTTCTTT. It specifies CASSLGGTGQNTEAFF. V and J are TRBV7-9 and TRBJ1-1; D gene uncertain. The CDR3 totals 16 residues. Germline assignment: CDR1 SEHNR and CDR2 FQNEAQ (reference sequence). Deletions cut 1 base from V and 2 bases from J, with 14 bases between.

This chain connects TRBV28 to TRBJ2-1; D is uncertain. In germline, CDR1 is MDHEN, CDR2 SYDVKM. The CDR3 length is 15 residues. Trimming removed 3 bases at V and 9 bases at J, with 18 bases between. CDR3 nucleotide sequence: TGTGCCAGCAGTTTCTACCTAAAGGGTAGGAGTGAGCAGTTCTTC. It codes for CASSFYLKGRSEQFF.

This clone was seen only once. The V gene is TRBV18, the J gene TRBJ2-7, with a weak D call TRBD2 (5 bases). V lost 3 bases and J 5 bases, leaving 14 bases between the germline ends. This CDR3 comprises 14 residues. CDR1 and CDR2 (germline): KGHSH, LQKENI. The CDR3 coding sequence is TGTGCCAGCTCACCCCCCGGGGTTATCGACGAGCAGTACTTC. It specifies CASSPPGVIDEQYF.

DNA for the CDR3: TGTGCCAGCAGCAATAAAGGACAGGTCTACGAGCAGTACTTC. Translated, it gives CASSNKGQVYEQYF. The chain couples TRBV6-6 to TRBJ2-7, with 7 bases matching TRBD1. The germline V gene encodes CDR1 MNHNY and CDR2 SVGAGI (reference sequence). The CDR3 has 14 residues. The V and J ends lost 6 bases and 3 bases, in that order; junction bases with no gene match: 8.

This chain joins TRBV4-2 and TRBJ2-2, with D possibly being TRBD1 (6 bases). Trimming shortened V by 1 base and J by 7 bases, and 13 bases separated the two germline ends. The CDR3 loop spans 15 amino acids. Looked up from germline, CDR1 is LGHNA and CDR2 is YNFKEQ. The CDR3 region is CASSQGRTEYGELFF. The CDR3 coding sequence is TGTGCCAGCAGCCAAGGGAGGACAGAGTACGGGGAGCTGTTTTTT.

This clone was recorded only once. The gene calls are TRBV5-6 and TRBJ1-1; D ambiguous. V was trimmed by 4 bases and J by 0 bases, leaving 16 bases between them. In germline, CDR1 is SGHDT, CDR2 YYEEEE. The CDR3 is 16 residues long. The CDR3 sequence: CASSKMGKGLNTEAFF. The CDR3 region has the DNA TGTGCCAGCAGCAAGATGGGAAAAGGACTGAACACTGAAGCTTTCTTT.